One and the same sample provided the 26 T cell receptor beta chains below, sequenced in a study of T cells in Graves' hyperthyroidism and ophthalmopathy. Amplification yielded TCR beta CDR3 regions, with RNA transcripts as the source. First-round RT-PCR of the TCR CDR3 relied on the HTBI primer set. TCRdb called the multiplex PCR reads again in MiXCR, with one record for every CDR3 protein. The profile shows about 550,000 distinct CDR3 sequences, about a fifth of them singletons. The material sequenced was blood. These receptors were obtained from a man between 18 and 29 years old with Graves' hyperthyroidism.

This rearrangement joins TRBV6-2 or TRBV6-3 to TRBJ1-2, with unresolved D. CDR1 and CDR2 from the germline V gene are MNHEY and SVGEGT. CDR3 length equals 14 residues. V lost 0 bases to trimming and J lost 6 bases, with 11 bases between them. The CDR3 sequence is CASSYSGGADGYTF. In DNA, the CDR3 is TGTGCCAGCAGTTACTCAGGCGGCGCCGATGGCTACACCTTC.

This clonotype has a count of ten or more. The chain employs TRBV28 and TRBJ2-5, with TRBD2 as a possible D gene (5 bases). From germline, CDR1 is MDHEN and CDR2 SYDVKM. The ends were cut back, 6 bases at V and 6 bases at J, with 17 bases in the middle. This CDR3 contains 14 residues. The CDR3 reads CASSRDGLIKTQYF. In DNA form, the CDR3 reads TGTGCCAGCAGCCGGGATGGACTTATCAAGACCCAGTACTTC.

The chain employs TRBV11-2 and TRBJ2-7; D call uncertain. Germline CDR1 reads SGHAT; CDR2 reads FQNNGV. The CDR3 loop spans 12 amino acids. V was pared by 5 bases and J by 5 bases, with 10 bases between. For the CDR3, the DNA is TGTGCCAGCAGCCCCATTGGTCACGAGCAGTACTTC. This codes for CASSPIGHEQYF.

CDR3 sequence (DNA): TGTGCCAGCAGCAGGACTAGCGGGGGGACGAACACCGGGGAGCTGTTTTTT. Translating it yields CASSRTSGGTNTGELFF. The chain joins TRBV6-1 to TRBJ2-2; TRBD2 agrees at 14 bases. This CDR3 region has 17 residues. With 6 bases clipped from V and 0 bases from J, the junction kept 3 bases outside the gene matches. CDR1 is MNHNS, CDR2 SASEGT, per germline.

This clonotype was counted at least ten times. One junction end does not reproduce the germline sequence, and a read error may be involved. V and J are TRBV15 and TRBJ1-1; D possibly corresponds to TRBD1 (5 bases). Germline V lookup: CDR1 LNHNV, CDR2 YYDKDF (reference sequence). The CDR3 contains 13 residues. This CDR3 is CATGRGVNLEAFF. The CDR3 nucleotides are TGTGCCACCGGCAGAGGGGTAAATCTAGAAGCTTTCTTT.

This clonotype was counted at least ten times. The V and J genes are TRBV25-1 and TRBJ1-1; tentative D call: TRBD1 (5 bases). The CDR3 covers 14 residues. Trimming removed 4 bases at V and 0 bases at J, with 9 bases between. CDR1 and CDR2 (germline): MGHDK, SYGVNS. The CDR3, as DNA: TGTGCCAGCAGTGGCCTAGGGGTGAACACTGAAGCTTTCTTT. It codes for CASSGLGVNTEAFF.

There are many counts of this clonotype. This may come from a read error, since a much larger clone is one base off. The chain links TRBV28 to TRBJ2-7, with TRBD2 matching over 13 bases. CDR1 MDHEN and CDR2 SYDVKM come from the germline V gene. The CDR3 is made up of 15 amino acids. V shed 4 bases and J 2 bases; nucleotides not matched to a gene: 2. The CDR3 DNA sequence: TGTGCCAGCAGTTACGGACTAGCGGGGGCCTACGAGCAGTACTTC. This codes for CASSYGLAGAYEQYF.

The chain employs TRBV20-1 and TRBJ2-7; TRBD1 aligns across 9 bases. V shed 4 bases, J shed 3 bases, and the junction held 1 base outside the gene matches. The germline V gene encodes CDR1 DFQATT and CDR2 SNEGSKA (reference sequence). This CDR3 is 12 amino acids long. The CDR3 is CSATDRGYEQYF. The CDR3 coding sequence is TGCAGTGCTACGGACAGGGGCTACGAGCAGTACTTC.

This clonotype was observed at least ten times. The chain is built from TRBV6-2 or TRBV6-3 and TRBJ1-5; weak D call: TRBD1 (5 bases). Germline V lookup: CDR1 MNHEY, CDR2 SVGEGT. With 4 bases removed from V and 2 bases from J, the gap between germline ends came to 6 bases. There are 13 residues in the CDR3. The chain's CDR3 is CASSWGGNQPQHF. CDR3 coding DNA: TGTGCCAGCAGTTGGGGGGGCAATCAGCCCCAGCATTTT.

This clonotype occurred many times. The chain links TRBV2 to TRBJ2-7, with D perhaps TRBD2 (6 bases). CDR1 SNHLY and CDR2 FYNNEI come from the germline V gene. This CDR3 spans 13 amino acids. V lost 5 bases and J 5 bases, leaving 13 bases between the germline ends. The CDR3: CASSRQGRHEQYF. CDR3 nucleotide sequence: TGTGCCAGCAGTAGGCAAGGGAGGCACGAGCAGTACTTC.

This clonotype was found many times. The gene calls are TRBV13 and TRBJ2-5; 8 nucleotides line up with TRBD1. Trimming cost V 5 bases and J 6 bases; bases outside gene matches: 8. The CDR3 covers 14 residues. From germline, CDR1 is PRHDT and CDR2 FYEKMQ (reference sequence). The CDR3 region is CASSPGTGLKTQYF. CDR3 DNA: TGTGCCAGCAGCCCCGGGACAGGTTTAAAGACCCAGTACTTC.

This clonotype was seen ten or more times. The chain uses TRBV30 and TRBJ1-1, with D tentatively TRBD1 (5 bases). Trimming pared 1 base from V and 0 bases from J, leaving 15 bases between. Germline assignment: CDR1 GTSNPN and CDR2 SVGIG (reference sequence). CDR3 size: 16 residues. CDR3 region: CAWSEGPGLMNTEAFF. The DNA for the CDR3 is TGTGCCTGGAGTGAGGGCCCGGGACTCATGAACACTGAAGCTTTCTTT.

This chain links TRBV6-1 with TRBJ1-2; D is unresolved. Trimming cost V 7 bases and J 0 bases, with 9 bases left between them. There are 13 residues in the CDR3. Germline V gene data show CDR1 as MNHNS and CDR2 as SASEGT. This chain's CDR3 is CASTRGTNYGYTF. DNA for the CDR3: TGTGCCAGCACCCGCGGGACTAACTATGGCTACACCTTC.

This clonotype has ten or more counts. CDR3 sequence: CASLLGEVNTGELFF. DNA of the CDR3: TGTGCCAGCCTTCTAGGGGAAGTGAACACCGGGGAGCTGTTTTTT. The chain joins TRBV6-1 to TRBJ2-2; TRBD1 might be the D (5 bases). This CDR3 region has 15 residues. The germline CDR1 and CDR2 sequences are MNHNS and SASEGT. V was cut by 8 bases and J by 1 base, with 14 bases left in between.

The chain uses TRBV2 and TRBJ2-5; possibly TRBD1 for D (5 bases). V lost 4 bases and J lost 3, with 15 bases in between. In germline, CDR1 is SNHLY, CDR2 FYNNEI. The CDR3 spans 15 residues. For the CDR3, the DNA is TGTGCCAGCAGTGGCTCCAAACAGGAAAAAGAGACCCAGTACTTC. Its protein product is CASSGSKQEKETQYF.

In nucleotides, the CDR3 is TGTGCCACCAGTGAGCCCCCGGGGACATCTAGAAACACCATATATTTT. This codes for CATSEPPGTSRNTIYF. This chain joins TRBV24-1 and TRBJ1-3; D might be TRBD1 (6 bases). The CDR3 is 16 residues long. V was shortened by 4 bases and J by 5 bases, with 17 bases between the two germline ends. Germline loops: CDR1 KGHDR, CDR2 SFDVKD.

Here the CDR3 reads CASSLTTERVGATRGYEQYF. The CDR3 region has the DNA TGTGCCAGCAGCTTAACGACTGAAAGGGTGGGCGCGACGAGAGGGTACGAGCAGTACTTC. The chain combines TRBV7-3 with TRBJ2-7; a weak D match, TRBD2 (5 bases). The CDR3 loop spans 20 amino acids. Trimming pared 0 bases from V and 4 bases from J, leaving 28 bases between. The germline CDR1 and CDR2 sequences are SGHTA and FQGTGA.

This clonotype has ten or more counts. This sequence joins TRBV28 and TRBJ2-5; possible D gene TRBD1, 6 bases. The CDR3 loop spans 15 amino acids. Germline values: CDR1 MDHEN, CDR2 SYDVKM. V shed 3 bases and J shed 2 bases, with 13 bases lying between them. The CDR3: CASSFTGSGQETQYF. DNA of the CDR3: TGTGCCAGCAGTTTCACAGGGTCGGGTCAAGAGACCCAGTACTTC.

This rearrangement joins TRBV20-1 to TRBJ1-2, with D perhaps matching TRBD1 (5 bases). The V gene lost 6 bases and the J gene lost 4 bases, with 18 bases spanning the gap. CDR3 size: 14 residues. The germline gives CDR1 DFQATT, CDR2 SNEGSKA (reference sequence). CDR3 sequence reads: CSAPAAGLIYGYTF. CDR3 DNA sequence: TGCAGTGCCCCAGCGGCAGGGCTGATCTATGGCTACACCTTC.

This clonotype has ten or more counts. This chain links TRBV28 with TRBJ1-1, with D possibly being TRBD1 (6 bases). The ends were cut back, 6 bases at V and 4 bases at J, with 15 bases in the middle. Germline V gene lookup returns CDR1 MDHEN and CDR2 SYDVKM. This CDR3 is built from 14 residues. In DNA form, the CDR3 reads TGTGCCAGCAGGCCTGGCAGGGGTTTCACTGAAGCTTTCTTT. Protein sequence: CASRPGRGFTEAFF.

The V call is TRBV28, the J call TRBJ2-6; TRBD1 matches 8 bases. The CDR3 contains 16 residues. The J segment lost 2 bases and the V segment lost 5 bases, leaving 5 bases of the junction unmatched. CDR1 and CDR2 from the germline V gene are MDHEN and SYDVKM. CDR3 region: CASSLQTGAGANVLTF. CDR3 in DNA: TGTGCCAGCAGTCTCCAGACAGGGGCTGGGGCCAACGTCCTGACTTTC.

The sample holds many counts of this clonotype. Being one base from a much bigger clone, this may be a read error. Since no conserved phenylalanine or tryptophan closes the CDR3, a read error is the likely cause. The V call is TRBV12-3 or TRBV12-4, the J call TRBJ1-2; D is ambiguous. Trimming pared 5 bases from V and 0 bases from J, leaving 13 bases between. The CDR3 is made up of 15 amino acids. The CDR3 bases are TGTGCCAGCAGTGCCTGGACGGGGACTAACTATGGCTACACCCTC. It codes for CASSAWTGTNYGYTL.

The chain recombines TRBV28 with TRBJ1-5; 7 positions match TRBD1. The length of the CDR3 is 15 residues. Germline V gene data show CDR1 as MDHEN and CDR2 as SYDVKM. V shed 6 bases, J shed 4 bases, and the junction held 9 bases outside the gene matches. CDR3 loop: CASSFLTGSNQPQHF. CDR3 sequence (DNA): TGTGCCAGCAGCTTCCTGACAGGGTCTAATCAGCCCCAGCATTTT. Filled out from reference TRBV28 and TRBJ1-5, the complete variable domain reads DVKVTQSSRYLVKRTGEKVFLECVQDMDHENMFWYRQDPGLGLRLIYFSYDVKMKEKGDIPEGYSVSREKKERFSLILESASTNQTSMYLCASSFLTGSNQPQHFGDGTRLSIL.

This clonotype has ten or more counts. The genes are TRBV7-2 and TRBJ1-3, with D maybe TRBD1 (6 bases). The V and J ends lost 3 bases and 4 bases respectively, with 7 bases between them. This CDR3 has 13 amino acids. Per the germline V gene, CDR1 is SGHTA and CDR2 is FQGNSA. CDR3 protein: CASSFGQGNTIYF. CDR3 DNA: TGTGCCAGCAGCTTCGGACAGGGAAACACCATATATTTT.

V is TRBV7-2 and J is TRBJ2-5; the D gene is possibly TRBD1 (6 bases). Germline V gives CDR1 SGHTA, CDR2 FQGNSA. The CDR3 is made up of 16 amino acids. The V and J ends lost 5 bases and 5 bases respectively, with 21 bases between them. The CDR3 here is CASSPSRGQLRETQYF. Here the CDR3 DNA reads TGTGCCAGCAGCCCTTCGCGCGGACAGTTGCGGGAGACCCAGTACTTC.

This clonotype was seen repeatedly, ten times or more. The V and J genes are TRBV29-1 and TRBJ2-5, with 9 nucleotides matching TRBD2. Germline values: CDR1 SQVTM, CDR2 ANQGSEA. The CDR3 totals 14 residues. V shed 5 bases and J 3 bases; nucleotides not matched to a gene: 7. CDR3 sequence reads: CSVKSGTSKETQYF. In nucleotides, the CDR3 is TGCAGCGTTAAATCCGGGACTAGCAAAGAGACCCAGTACTTC.